This T cell receptor beta chain was found in a study of read filtering for tumor transcriptome and immune sequencing. About the research overall: Mean patient age was roughly 61 years, range about 47 to 85; 17 male, around 15 female.

This clonotype has ten or more counts. From about 0.4 ug of RNA, a library with molecular barcoded alpha/delta and beta/gamma adaptors was made. TCRdb reprocessed the reads via MiXCR and lists one record per CDR3 protein. There are some 80,000 distinct CDR3 sequences in the sample; 9% to 15% occur only once, and 14% to 15% lies in the top ten. Bone marrow was sampled from every patient at the time of active disease. Germline CDR1 reads SGHRS; CDR2 reads YFSETQ. This CDR3 contains 14 residues. Trimming left V 1 base short and J 6 bases short, with 10 bases between. Sequenced input: a population of CD138-negative cells sorted from bone marrow. The receptor was isolated from a donor aged 40 or over with multiple myeloma. This chain uses TRBV5-1 with TRBJ1-4; no clear D. CDR3 sequence (DNA): TGCGCCAGCAGCTTGAGTGCGGTTCATGAAAAACTGTTTTTT. Translating it yields CASSLSAVHEKLFF.